The 10 T cell receptor beta chains in this list originate from one sample, sequenced in a study of blood T cell repertoires in COVID-19. The protocol was immunoSEQ multiplex PCR, while the TCRdb copy is restricted to in-frame clones and leaves out a portion. The sample gives tens of thousands of clones, 85% to 90% of which show up once; roughly a tenth is in the top ten. Sequenced: peripheral blood. All receptors derive from a man between 65 and 85 years old with active or convalescent COVID-19.

The chain recombines TRBV5-5 with TRBJ1-1; a possible D gene is TRBD1 (5 bases). The CDR3 runs 15 residues. From germline, CDR1 is SGHKS and CDR2 YYEKEE (reference sequence). V gave up 1 base and J gave up 4 bases, with 14 bases separating them. CDR3 residues: CASSLSGRVGTEAFF. In DNA, the CDR3 is TGTGCCAGCAGCTTGTCCGGCAGGGTTGGCACTGAAGCTTTCTTT.

CDR3 in DNA: TGTGCCAGTAGTATTTCGAGGGGGCTCCAGGGGGATCAGCCCCAGCATTTT. This codes for CASSISRGLQGDQPQHF. The chain employs TRBV19 and TRBJ1-5; TRBD1 matches 7 bases. Losses at the gene ends were 3 bases for V and 5 bases for J; bases not matched to a gene: 13. Germline-derived CDR1 and CDR2 are LNHDA and SQIVND (reference sequence). This CDR3 has 17 residues.

The V and J genes are TRBV18 and TRBJ1-2; 7 nucleotides match TRBD1. Germline trimming cut 8 bases from V and 8 bases from J; bases unmatched to any gene: 8. Germline V lookup: CDR1 KGHSH, CDR2 LQKENI. The CDR3 totals 12 residues. For the CDR3, the DNA is TGTGCCAGCAAAAGACAGGGCGGAGGCTACACCTTC. Encoded protein: CASKRQGGGYTF.

The chain carries TRBV7-3 and TRBJ1-2, with TRBD1 matching over 10 bases. V dropped 5 bases and J dropped 0; count of bases not matched to a gene: 12. The CDR3 sequence is 18 residues long. The germline V gene encodes CDR1 SGHTA and CDR2 FQGTGA. This chain's CDR3 is CASSPDRGPIRSNYGYTF. The CDR3 region has the DNA TGTGCCAGCAGCCCCGACAGGGGGCCAATCCGATCTAACTATGGCTACACCTTC.

The rearrangement links TRBV30 to TRBJ1-5, with 10 nucleotides matching TRBD1. The CDR3 runs to 18 residues. Germline V lookup: CDR1 GTSNPN, CDR2 SVGIG (reference sequence). The ends lost 1 base at V and 0 bases at J; junction bases unmatched: 9. The CDR3 nucleotides read TGTGCCTGGAGTGGAGGACAGGGGGGCATTTATAGCAATCAGCCCCAGCATTTT. Encoded protein: CAWSGGQGGIYSNQPQHF.

This clone was detected only a few times. The J gene is TRBJ2-1, the V gene TRBV6-1, with 7 bases aligning to TRBD2. V dropped 1 base and J dropped 4; count of bases not matched to a gene: 4. Germline CDR1 is MNHNS and CDR2 is SASEGT. The CDR3 is made up of 15 amino acids. The CDR3 DNA sequence: TGTGCCAGCAGTGAAGGAGCTAGCGGTTACAATGAGCAGTTCTTC. Its protein product is CASSEGASGYNEQFF.

This sequence joins TRBV6-5 and TRBJ1-2; 9 positions agree with TRBD1. Germline CDR1 reads MNHEY; CDR2 reads SVGAGI. Germline trimming cut 5 bases from V and 4 bases from J; bases unmatched to any gene: 5. There are 14 residues in the CDR3. For the CDR3, the DNA is TGTGCCAGCAGTCCGGGGACAGGGACCTATGGCTACACCTTC. This sequence encodes CASSPGTGTYGYTF.

The CDR3 is CASSLGRGAFF. The CDR3 DNA is TGTGCCAGCAGCCTAGGAAGGGGAGCTTTCTTT. The chain uses TRBV4-2 and TRBJ1-1, with D possibly being TRBD1 (5 bases). The germline gives CDR1 LGHNA, CDR2 YNFKEQ. The CDR3 has 11 amino acids. V gave up 4 bases and J gave up 10 bases, with 10 bases separating them.

V gene TRBV24-1 combines with J gene TRBJ2-5; the D gene is possibly TRBD1 (6 bases). The CDR3 covers 14 residues. Germline V lookup: CDR1 KGHDR, CDR2 SFDVKD. V was cut by 3 bases and J by 1 base, with 8 bases left in between. CDR3 in amino acids: CATSDGTFQETQYF. The CDR3 nucleotides are TGTGCCACCAGTGATGGGACATTCCAAGAGACCCAGTACTTC.

The V call is TRBV28, the J call TRBJ2-7; TRBD2 matches 8 bases. Germline V gene data show CDR1 as MDHEN and CDR2 as SYDVKM. This CDR3 is built from 14 residues. V dropped 4 bases and J dropped 5; count of bases not matched to a gene: 7. CDR3 DNA sequence: TGTGCCAGCAGTTCAGGCGGGACTAGAAACGAGCAGTACTTC. This encodes CASSSGGTRNEQYF.